This T cell receptor beta chain was identified during a study of human T cells and chemical hapten exposure. About the study: It was small differences in pooled library volume that mainly caused per-sample TCR yields to vary. Study-wide results and limits: No shift was seen in TCRs above 1 in 1000 frequency with DPC sensitization.

Comments on this clonotype: The antigen is not known.

Indicated time point: pre-sensitization, week 0. The sample's treatment: therapeutic diphenylcyclopropenone sensitization with weekly scalp DPC. Unique molecular identifiers were attached to individual cDNA molecules during library preparation. TCRdb passed the RACE reads through MiXCR, listing each CDR3 protein once. The repertoire consists of tens of thousands of distinct CDR3 sequences, with 9.6% occurring once and the leading ten covering about 3.5%. The receptor comes from a woman in her 40s with alopecia areata. Some clones in this sample may be carry-over from other donors' samples. The starting material was whole blood, obtained in connection with sensitization to the hapten diphenylcyclopropenone (DPC).

Written as DNA, the CDR3 is TGTGCCAGCAGCTCCTCCCGACAGAGCAATCAGCCCCAGCATTTT. This sequence encodes CASSSSRQSNQPQHF. This chain links TRBV7-2 with TRBJ1-5, with a tentative D call TRBD1 (5 bases). Trimming shortened V by 4 bases and J by 1 base, and 11 bases separated the two germline ends. CDR3 length: 15 residues. CDR1 and CDR2 (germline): SGHTA, FQGNSA.